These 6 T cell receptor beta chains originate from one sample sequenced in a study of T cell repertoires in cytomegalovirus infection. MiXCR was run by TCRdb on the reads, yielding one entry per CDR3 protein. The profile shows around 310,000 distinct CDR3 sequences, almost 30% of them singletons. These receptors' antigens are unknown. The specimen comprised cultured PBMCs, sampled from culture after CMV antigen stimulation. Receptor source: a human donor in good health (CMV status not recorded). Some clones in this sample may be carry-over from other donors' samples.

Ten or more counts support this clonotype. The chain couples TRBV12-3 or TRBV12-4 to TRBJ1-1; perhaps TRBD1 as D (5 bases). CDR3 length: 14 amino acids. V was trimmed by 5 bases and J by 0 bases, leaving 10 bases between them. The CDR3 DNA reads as TGTGCCAGCAGTATTGGACAAATGAACACTGAAGCTTTCTTT. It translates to CASSIGQMNTEAFF.

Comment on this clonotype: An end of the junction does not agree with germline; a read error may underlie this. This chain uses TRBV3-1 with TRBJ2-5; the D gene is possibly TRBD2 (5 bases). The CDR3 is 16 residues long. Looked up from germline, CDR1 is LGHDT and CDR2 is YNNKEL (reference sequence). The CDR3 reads CASSQLKTTTQATQYF. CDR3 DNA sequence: TGTGCCAGCAGCCAGCTAAAAACGACTACCCAAGCGACCCAGTACTTC.

The CDR3 coding sequence is TGTGCCAGCCTCCGGGACAGGGGTTATCAGCCCCAGCATTTT. Encoded protein: CASLRDRGYQPQHF. This chain connects TRBV2 to TRBJ1-5; TRBD1 matches 10 bases. The CDR3 length is 14 residues. The junction had 6 bases not matched to a gene; V was cut back by 8 bases and J by 5 bases. Germline values: CDR1 SNHLY, CDR2 FYNNEI.

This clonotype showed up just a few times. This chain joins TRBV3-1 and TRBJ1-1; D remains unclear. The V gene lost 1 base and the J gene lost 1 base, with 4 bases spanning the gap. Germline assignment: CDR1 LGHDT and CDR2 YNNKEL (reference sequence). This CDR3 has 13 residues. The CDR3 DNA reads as TGTGCCAGCAGCCAAGCCAGGAACACTGAAGCTTTCTTT. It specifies CASSQARNTEAFF.

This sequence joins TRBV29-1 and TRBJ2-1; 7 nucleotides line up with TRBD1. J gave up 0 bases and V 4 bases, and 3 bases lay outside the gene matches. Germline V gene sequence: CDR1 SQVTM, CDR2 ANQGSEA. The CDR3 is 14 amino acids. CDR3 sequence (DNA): TGCAGCGTTGTTCGGGACAGCTCCTACAATGAGCAGTTCTTC. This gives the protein CSVVRDSSYNEQFF.

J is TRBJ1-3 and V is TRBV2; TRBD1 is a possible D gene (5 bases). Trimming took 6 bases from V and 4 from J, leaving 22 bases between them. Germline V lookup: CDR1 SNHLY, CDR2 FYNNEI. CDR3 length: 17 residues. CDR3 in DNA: TGTGCCAGCAGAAGATCGCCCGGGACCTCAGGGGGAAACACCATATATTTT. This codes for CASRRSPGTSGGNTIYF.